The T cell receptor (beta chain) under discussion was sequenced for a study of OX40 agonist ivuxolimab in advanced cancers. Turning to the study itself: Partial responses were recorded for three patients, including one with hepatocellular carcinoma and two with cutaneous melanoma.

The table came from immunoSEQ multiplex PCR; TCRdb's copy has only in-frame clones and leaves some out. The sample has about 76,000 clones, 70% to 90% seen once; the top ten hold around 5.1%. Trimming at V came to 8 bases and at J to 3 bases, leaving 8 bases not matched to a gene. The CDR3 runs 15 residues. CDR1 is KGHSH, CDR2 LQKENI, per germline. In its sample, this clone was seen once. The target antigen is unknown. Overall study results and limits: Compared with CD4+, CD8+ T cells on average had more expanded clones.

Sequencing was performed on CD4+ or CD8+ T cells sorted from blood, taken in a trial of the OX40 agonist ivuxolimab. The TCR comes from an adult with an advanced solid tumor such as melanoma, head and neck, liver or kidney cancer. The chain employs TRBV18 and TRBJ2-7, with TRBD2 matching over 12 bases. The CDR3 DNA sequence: TGTGCCAGCACCACTAGCGGGAGGACCCTCTACGAGCAGTACTTC. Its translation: CASTTSGRTLYEQYF.